Presented here are 17 T cell receptor beta chains from one specimen sequenced in a study of T-cell reconstitution after alpha-beta-depleted transplantation in children. Unique molecular identifiers were incorporated into the prepared TCRbeta library. TCRdb reanalysed the PCR reads using MiXCR and keeps one entry per CDR3 protein. The repertoire holds 90,000 to 130,000 distinct CDR3 sequences, around 6.4% seen once, with approximately 25% in the top ten. The sequences come from PBMCs, mostly from graft donor cells, collected 360 days after TCRalphabeta/CD19-depleted stem cell transplant. Source of these receptors: a male patient between 2 and 15 years old who had a stem cell transplant for acute lymphoblastic leukemia, so the T cells may come from the graft donor.

This clonotype was observed at least ten times. The chain employs TRBV29-1 and TRBJ2-7, with D tentatively TRBD2 (6 bases). Germline V lookup: CDR1 SQVTM, CDR2 ANQGSEA. The CDR3 is made up of 13 amino acids. V was clipped by 1 base and J by 2 bases, with 9 bases between them. The CDR3 is CSVEARGTYEQYF. The CDR3 DNA reads TGCAGCGTTGAAGCCCGGGGGACCTACGAGCAGTACTTC.

This clonotype appeared many times. This rearrangement joins TRBV20-1 to TRBJ2-4; 9 bases match TRBD2. The CDR3 length is 15 residues. Germline loops: CDR1 DFQATT, CDR2 SNEGSKA (reference sequence). V trimming: 6 bases; J trimming: 0 bases; junction bases outside the gene matches: 6. This CDR3 reads CSALTSGLAKNIQYF. CDR3 nucleotides: TGCAGTGCGCTGACTAGCGGTCTAGCCAAAAACATTCAGTACTTC.

J is TRBJ1-1 and V is TRBV30; D is unclear. The CDR3 has 14 amino acids. Germline-derived CDR1 and CDR2 are GTSNPN and SVGIG (reference sequence). V was trimmed by 2 bases and J by 1 base, leaving 11 bases between them. The CDR3 loop reads CAWSPGPPNTEAFF. As DNA, the CDR3 is TGTGCCTGGAGTCCCGGACCCCCGAACACTGAAGCTTTCTTT.

This clonotype was counted a few times. The rearrangement joins TRBV18 to TRBJ2-5, with D perhaps matching TRBD2 (6 bases). This CDR3 comprises 14 residues. Germline CDR1 reads KGHSH; CDR2 reads LQKENI. The V end was cut by 3 bases, the J end by 7 bases, with 15 bases between. The CDR3 nucleotides read TGTGCCAGCTCACCGGGACTGGGATACTGGACCCAGTACTTC. The encoded protein is CASSPGLGYWTQYF.

The J gene is TRBJ2-2, the V gene TRBV7-9; the D is unclear. The CDR3 extends over 13 amino acids. Per germline, CDR1 SEHNR and CDR2 FQNEAQ (reference sequence). The germline V and J ends were trimmed by 0 bases and 6 bases, with 5 bases remaining between them. CDR3 DNA: TGTGCCAGCAGCTTAGCCAGCGCCGGGGAGCTGTTTTTT. It codes for CASSLASAGELFF.

This clonotype was seen many times. The chain links TRBV5-1 to TRBJ2-7; D gene unclear. The CDR3 loop spans 15 amino acids. CDR1 and CDR2 from the germline V gene are SGHRS and YFSETQ. Trimming left V 1 base short and J 1 base short, with 12 bases between. The CDR3 DNA follows: TGCGCCAGCAGCTTGAATAGGGCCAGTTCCTACGAGCAGTACTTC. It yields the protein CASSLNRASSYEQYF.

This clonotype occurred a few times. The chain combines TRBV10-3 with TRBJ1-2, with 9 nucleotides matching TRBD1. Germline lookup yields CDR1 ENHRY and CDR2 SYGVKD. Unmatched junction bases numbered 1, after V lost 5 bases and J lost 6 bases. CDR3 length: 12 residues. CDR3 bases: TGTGCCATCAGTAGGACAGGGGATGGCTACACCTTC. Protein: CAISRTGDGYTF.

This clonotype was detected many times. V usage is TRBV18 and J usage is TRBJ2-2; D call uncertain. CDR1 KGHSH and CDR2 LQKENI come from the germline V gene. This CDR3 is 14 amino acids long. V was trimmed by 3 bases and J by 4 bases, leaving 9 bases between them. This chain's CDR3 is CASSPPQSTGELFF. The CDR3 DNA is TGTGCCAGCTCACCTCCCCAAAGCACCGGGGAGCTGTTTTTT.

This clonotype was recorded at least ten times. The rearrangement joins TRBV29-1 to TRBJ2-1; D gene uncertain. The CDR3 contains 10 residues. V gave up 6 bases and J gave up 8 bases, with 8 bases separating them. Germline CDR1 reads SQVTM; CDR2 reads ANQGSEA. The CDR3 DNA sequence: TGCAGCGTAGGACGCGATGAGCAGTTCTTC. Amino acids: CSVGRDEQFF.

The chain employs TRBV7-2 and TRBJ2-7; either TRBD1 or TRBD2 may supply D (5 bases each). This CDR3 has 14 amino acids. The germline V gene encodes CDR1 SGHTA and CDR2 FQGNSA. Deletions cut 5 bases from V and 3 bases from J, with 14 bases between. The CDR3, as DNA: TGTGCCAGCAGCCAGGGAGTGAGACACTACGAGCAGTACTTC. As protein: CASSQGVRHYEQYF. The full variable domain, with the rest looked up from reference TRBV7-2 and TRBJ2-7, is GAGVSQSPSNKVTEKGKDVELRCDPISGHTALYWYRQSLGQGLEFLIYFQGNSAPDKSGLPSDRFSAERTGGSVSTLTIQRTQQEDSAVYLCASSQGVRHYEQYFGPGTRLTVT.

This clonotype occurred many times. The genes are TRBV6-5 and TRBJ2-1, with TRBD2 matching 8 bases. The CDR3 has 16 amino acids. The trim removed 0 bases at V and 7 bases at J, leaving 8 bases unmatched. The germline gives CDR1 MNHEY, CDR2 SVGAGI. The CDR3 DNA reads TGTGCCAGCAGTTACTCGATGACGGCGGGGGGAAATGAGCAGTTCTTC. Residues: CASSYSMTAGGNEQFF.

This clonotype was observed many times. The gene calls are TRBV5-5 and TRBJ2-1; maybe TRBD2 (5 bases). Germline CDR1 reads SGHKS; CDR2 reads YYEKEE (reference sequence). The CDR3 loop spans 13 amino acids. With 4 bases removed from V and 3 bases from J, the gap between germline ends came to 8 bases. CDR3 protein: CASSHGDYNEQFF. The CDR3 DNA reads as TGTGCCAGCAGCCACGGGGACTACAATGAGCAGTTCTTC.

A few counts support this clonotype. V gene TRBV20-1 combines with J gene TRBJ2-1, with 8 bases aligning to TRBD2. This CDR3 contains 14 residues. In germline, CDR1 is DFQATT, CDR2 SNEGSKA (reference sequence). V was clipped by 2 bases and J by 4 bases; unmatched bases: 4. The CDR3 here is CSARMREEYNEQFF. The DNA of the CDR3 is TGCAGTGCTAGAATGCGGGAGGAGTACAATGAGCAGTTCTTC.

At least ten counts were recorded for this clonotype. This chain links TRBV28 with TRBJ2-2; 7 bases line up with TRBD2. CDR3 length: 17 amino acids. Germline trimming cut 5 bases from V and 1 base from J; bases unmatched to any gene: 10. From germline, CDR1 is MDHEN and CDR2 SYDVKM. The CDR3 sequence: CASSRRVRGRNTGELFF. CDR3 in DNA: TGTGCCAGCAGTCGCCGGGTGCGGGGGAGGAACACCGGGGAGCTGTTTTTT.

This clonotype was counted ten times or more. The V gene is TRBV7-2, the J gene TRBJ1-1; D is perhaps TRBD1 (5 bases). V lost 1 base to trimming and J lost 0 bases, with 12 bases between them. This CDR3 has 16 residues. Germline CDR1 reads SGHTA; CDR2 reads FQGNSA. The CDR3 sequence is CASSLGGYRMNTEAFF. CDR3 DNA: TGTGCCAGCAGCTTAGGGGGGTACAGGATGAACACTGAAGCTTTCTTT. Filled out from reference TRBV7-2 and TRBJ1-1, the complete variable domain reads GAGVSQSPSNKVTEKGKDVELRCDPISGHTALYWYRQSLGQGLEFLIYFQGNSAPDKSGLPSDRFSAERTGGSVSTLTIQRTQQEDSAVYLCASSLGGYRMNTEAFFGQGTRLTVV.

The V call is TRBV20-1, the J call TRBJ2-7, with D perhaps matching TRBD1 or TRBD2 (5 bases each). This CDR3 contains 14 residues. Deletions cut 3 bases from V and 0 bases from J, with 12 bases between. Germline loops: CDR1 DFQATT, CDR2 SNEGSKA (reference sequence). CDR3 DNA: TGCAGTGCTAGCGGGGCACCTTCCTCCTACGAGCAGTACTTC. This gives the protein CSASGAPSSYEQYF.

This clonotype showed up just a few times. J is TRBJ2-7 and V is TRBV28; D may be TRBD2 (5 bases). V was pared by 10 bases and J by 6 bases, with 22 bases between. This CDR3 spans 14 amino acids. From germline, CDR1 is MDHEN and CDR2 SYDVKM. The CDR3 bases are TGTGCCACCCGGCCGTCGGACTCCGGGTCCGAGCAGTACTTC. This encodes CATRPSDSGSEQYF.